The entry that follows covers one TCR beta chain sequence. Its antigen is still unknown. These data come from a study of cytomegalovirus exposure and HLA in healthy donors. Study-wide context: From roughly 180 million T cells, an earlier analysis saw approximately 110 million unique TCR beta sequences. Points from the study as a whole: In a later analysis, parvovirus B19, influenza, CMV and Epstein-Barr virus appeared linked to several top co-occurrence clusters.

This PCR relied on a set of 60 Vbeta primers and 13 Jbeta primers. Clones were sequenced by immunoSEQ multiplex PCR, and TCRdb holds only the in-frame ones, with some missing. The sample shows over 100,000 clones, around 78% of them seen only once. Unrecorded immune exposures were likely, despite nominal health at sampling. Germline V gene data show CDR1 as SGHDT and CDR2 as YYEEEE. V was pared by 0 bases and J by 3 bases, with 17 bases between. CDR3 length: 17 amino acids. Input material: PBMCs. This TCR was sampled from a man between 40 and 49 years old in good health and CMV-seronegative. The chain employs TRBV5-6 and TRBJ2-3; no firm D call. The CDR3 loop is CASSLGVRVFETDTQYF. CDR3 coding DNA: TGTGCCAGCAGCTTGGGGGTCCGGGTTTTCGAAACAGATACGCAGTATTTT. Full variable domain (outside the CDR3, taken from reference TRBV5-6 and TRBJ2-3): DAGVTQSPTHLIKTRGQQVTLRCSPKSGHDTVSWYQQALGQGPQFIFQYYEEEERQRGNFPDRFSGHQFPNYSSELNVNALLLGDSALYLCASSLGVRVFETDTQYFGPGTRLTVL.